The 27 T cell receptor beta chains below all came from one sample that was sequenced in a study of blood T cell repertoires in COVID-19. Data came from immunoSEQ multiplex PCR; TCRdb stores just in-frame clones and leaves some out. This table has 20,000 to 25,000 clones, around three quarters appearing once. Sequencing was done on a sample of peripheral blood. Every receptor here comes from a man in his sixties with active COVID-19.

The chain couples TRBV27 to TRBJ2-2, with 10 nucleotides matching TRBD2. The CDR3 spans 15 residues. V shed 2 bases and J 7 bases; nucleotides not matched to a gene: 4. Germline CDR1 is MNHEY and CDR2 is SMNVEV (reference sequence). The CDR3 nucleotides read TGTGCCAGCAGTTTACTAGCGGGAGTACACGGGGAGCTGTTTTTT. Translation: CASSLLAGVHGELFF.

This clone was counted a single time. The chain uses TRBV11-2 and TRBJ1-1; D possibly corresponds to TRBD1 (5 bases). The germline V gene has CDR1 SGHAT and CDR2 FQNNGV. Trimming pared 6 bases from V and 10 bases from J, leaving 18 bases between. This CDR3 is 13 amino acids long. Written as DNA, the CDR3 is TGTGCCAGCAGATACATACAGGAAGGTGGAGCTTTCTTT. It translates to CASRYIQEGGAFF.

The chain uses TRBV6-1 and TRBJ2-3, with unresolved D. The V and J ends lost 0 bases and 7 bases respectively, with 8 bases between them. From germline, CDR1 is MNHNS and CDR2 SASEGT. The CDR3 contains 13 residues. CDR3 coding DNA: TGTGCCAGCAGTGAAGCCCTAAGTTATACGCAGTATTTT. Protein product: CASSEALSYTQYF.

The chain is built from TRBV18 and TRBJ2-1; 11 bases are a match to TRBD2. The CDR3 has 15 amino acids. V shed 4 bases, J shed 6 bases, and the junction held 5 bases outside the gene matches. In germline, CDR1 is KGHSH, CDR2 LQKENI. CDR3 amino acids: CASSLLAGAGNEQFF. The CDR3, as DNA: TGTGCCAGCTCACTACTAGCGGGAGCAGGCAATGAGCAGTTCTTC.

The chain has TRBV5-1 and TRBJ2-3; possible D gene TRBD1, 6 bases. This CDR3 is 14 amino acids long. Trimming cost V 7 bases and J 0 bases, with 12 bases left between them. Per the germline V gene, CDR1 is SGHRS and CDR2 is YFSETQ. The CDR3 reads CASGGQTSTDTQYF. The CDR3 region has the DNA TGCGCCAGCGGAGGACAGACCAGCACAGATACGCAGTATTTT. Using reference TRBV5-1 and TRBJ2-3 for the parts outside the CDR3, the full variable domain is KAGVTQTPRYLIKTRGQQVTLSCSPISGHRSVSWYQQTPGQGLQFLFEYFSETQRNKGNFPGRFSGRQFSNSRSEMNVSTLELGDSALYLCASGGQTSTDTQYFGPGTRLTVL.

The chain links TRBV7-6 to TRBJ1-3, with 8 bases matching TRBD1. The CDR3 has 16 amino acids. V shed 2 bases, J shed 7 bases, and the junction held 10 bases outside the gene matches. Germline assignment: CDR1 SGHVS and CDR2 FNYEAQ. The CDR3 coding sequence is TGTGCCAGCAGCTTATTAACACAGGGGGGAAGGAACACCATATATTTT. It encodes CASSLLTQGGRNTIYF.

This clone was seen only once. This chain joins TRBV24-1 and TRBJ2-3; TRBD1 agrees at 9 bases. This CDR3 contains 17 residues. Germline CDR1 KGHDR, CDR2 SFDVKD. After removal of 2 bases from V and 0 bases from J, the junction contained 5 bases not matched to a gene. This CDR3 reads CATSDWDRAKSTDTQYF. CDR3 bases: TGTGCCACCAGTGATTGGGACAGGGCAAAGAGCACAGATACGCAGTATTTT.

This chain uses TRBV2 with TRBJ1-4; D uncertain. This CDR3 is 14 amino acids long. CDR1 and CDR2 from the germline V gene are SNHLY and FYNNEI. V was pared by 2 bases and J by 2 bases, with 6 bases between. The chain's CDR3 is CASSELVTNEKLFF. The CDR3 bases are TGTGCCAGCAGTGAACTAGTTACTAATGAAAAACTGTTTTTT.

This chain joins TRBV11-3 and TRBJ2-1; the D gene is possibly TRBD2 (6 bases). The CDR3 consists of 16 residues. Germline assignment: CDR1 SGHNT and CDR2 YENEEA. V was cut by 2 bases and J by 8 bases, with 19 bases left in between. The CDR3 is CASSLNDMGGGDEQFF. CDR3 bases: TGTGCCAGCAGCTTAAATGATATGGGGGGAGGCGATGAGCAGTTCTTC.

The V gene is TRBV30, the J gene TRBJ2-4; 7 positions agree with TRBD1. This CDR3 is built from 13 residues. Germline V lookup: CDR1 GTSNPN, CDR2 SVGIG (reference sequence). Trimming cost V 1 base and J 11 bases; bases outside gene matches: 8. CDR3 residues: CAWSDRQGRFQYF. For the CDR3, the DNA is TGTGCCTGGAGTGATCGACAGGGAAGGTTTCAGTACTTC.

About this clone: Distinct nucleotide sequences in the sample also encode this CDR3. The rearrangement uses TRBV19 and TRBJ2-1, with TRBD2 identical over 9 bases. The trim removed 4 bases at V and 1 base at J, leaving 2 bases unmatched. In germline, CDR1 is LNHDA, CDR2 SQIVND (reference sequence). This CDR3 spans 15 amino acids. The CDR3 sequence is CASSSSGSSYNEQFF. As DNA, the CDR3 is TGTGCCAGTAGTAGTAGCGGGAGTTCCTACAATGAGCAGTTCTTC.

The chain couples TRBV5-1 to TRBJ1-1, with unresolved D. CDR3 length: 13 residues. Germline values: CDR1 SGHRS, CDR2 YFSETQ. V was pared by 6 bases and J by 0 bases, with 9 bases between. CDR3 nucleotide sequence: TGCGCCAGCACCGAAGACATGAACACTGAAGCTTTCTTT. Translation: CASTEDMNTEAFF.

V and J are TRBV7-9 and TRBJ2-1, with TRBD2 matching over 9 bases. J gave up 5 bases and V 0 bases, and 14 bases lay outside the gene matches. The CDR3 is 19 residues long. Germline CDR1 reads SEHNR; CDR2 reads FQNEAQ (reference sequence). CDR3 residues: CASSLALRIAGVFHNEQFF. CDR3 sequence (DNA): TGTGCCAGCAGCTTAGCGCTGAGAATAGCGGGAGTGTTCCACAATGAGCAGTTCTTC. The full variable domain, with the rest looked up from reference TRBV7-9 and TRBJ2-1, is DTGVSQNPRHKITKRGQNVTFRCDPISEHNRLYWYRQTLGQGPEFLTYFQNEAQLEKSRLLSDRFSAERPKGSFSTLEIQRTEQGDSAMYLCASSLALRIAGVFHNEQFFGPGTRLTVL.

The CDR3 DNA is TGCAGTGCTAGGAGGAGCACTGAAGCTTTCTTT. Translation: CSARRSTEAFF. J is TRBJ1-1 and V is TRBV20-1; D is uncertain. V lost 3 bases and J lost 4, with 6 bases in between. Germline V gene sequence: CDR1 DFQATT, CDR2 SNEGSKA (reference sequence). The CDR3 consists of 11 residues.

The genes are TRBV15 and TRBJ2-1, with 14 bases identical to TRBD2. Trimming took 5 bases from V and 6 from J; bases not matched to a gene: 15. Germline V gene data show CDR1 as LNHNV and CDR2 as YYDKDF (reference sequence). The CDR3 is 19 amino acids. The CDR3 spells CATSGGVGTSGRAGNEQFF. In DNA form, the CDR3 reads TGTGCCACCAGCGGGGGGGTAGGGACTAGCGGGAGAGCGGGCAATGAGCAGTTCTTC.

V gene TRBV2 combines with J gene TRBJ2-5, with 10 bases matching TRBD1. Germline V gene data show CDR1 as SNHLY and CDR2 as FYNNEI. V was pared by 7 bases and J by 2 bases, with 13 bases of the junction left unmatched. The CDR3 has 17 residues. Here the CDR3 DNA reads TGTGCCAGCATCCCGGGACAGGGGATCCCTTTTCAAGAGACCCAGTACTTC. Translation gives CASIPGQGIPFQETQYF.

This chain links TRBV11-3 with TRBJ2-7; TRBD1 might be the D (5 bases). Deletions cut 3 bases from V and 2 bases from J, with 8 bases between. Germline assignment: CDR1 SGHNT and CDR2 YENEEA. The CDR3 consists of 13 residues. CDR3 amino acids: CASSFDSTYEQYF. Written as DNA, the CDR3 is TGTGCCAGCAGCTTCGACAGCACCTACGAGCAGTACTTC.

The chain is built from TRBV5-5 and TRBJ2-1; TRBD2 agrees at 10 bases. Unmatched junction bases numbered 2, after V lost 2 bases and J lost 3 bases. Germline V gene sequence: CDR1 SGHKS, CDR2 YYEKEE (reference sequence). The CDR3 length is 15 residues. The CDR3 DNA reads TGTGCCAGCAGCTTAACTAGCGGGGTCTACAATGAGCAGTTCTTC. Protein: CASSLTSGVYNEQFF.

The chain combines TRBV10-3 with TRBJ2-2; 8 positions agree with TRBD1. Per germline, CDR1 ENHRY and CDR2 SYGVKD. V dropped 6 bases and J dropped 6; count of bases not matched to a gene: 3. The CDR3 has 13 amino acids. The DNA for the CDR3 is TGTGCCATCAGCGACAGGGGACCCGGGGAGCTGTTTTTT. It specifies CAISDRGPGELFF.

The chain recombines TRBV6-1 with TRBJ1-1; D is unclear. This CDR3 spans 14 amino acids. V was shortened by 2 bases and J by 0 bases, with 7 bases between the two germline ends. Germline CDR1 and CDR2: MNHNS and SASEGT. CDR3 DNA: TGTGCCAGCAGTGAATCAGTCTTGAACACTGAAGCTTTCTTT. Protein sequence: CASSESVLNTEAFF.

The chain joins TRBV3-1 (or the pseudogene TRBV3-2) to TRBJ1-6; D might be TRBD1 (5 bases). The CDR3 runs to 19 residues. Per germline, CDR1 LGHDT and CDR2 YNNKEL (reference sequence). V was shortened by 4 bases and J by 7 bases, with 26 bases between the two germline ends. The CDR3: CASSPPGGPMGVGNSPLHF. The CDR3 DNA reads TGTGCCAGCAGCCCCCCGGGGGGACCGATGGGTGTAGGAAATTCACCCCTCCACTTT.

CDR3 nucleotide sequence: TGTGCCAGCAGCCAAGCTGGGAGCGGAGGGAACACCGGGGAGCTGTTTTTT. This gives the protein CASSQAGSGGNTGELFF. The V and J genes are TRBV4-2 and TRBJ2-2; D might be TRBD2 (5 bases). CDR1 and CDR2 from the germline V gene are LGHNA and YNFKEQ. The CDR3 covers 17 residues. V was trimmed by 1 base and J by 1 base, leaving 13 bases between them.

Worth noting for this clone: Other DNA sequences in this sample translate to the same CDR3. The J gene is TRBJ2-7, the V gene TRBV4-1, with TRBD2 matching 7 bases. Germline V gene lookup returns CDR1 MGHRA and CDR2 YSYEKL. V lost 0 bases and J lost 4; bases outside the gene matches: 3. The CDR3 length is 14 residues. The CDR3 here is CASSQDGGSYEQYF. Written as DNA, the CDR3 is TGCGCCAGCAGCCAAGATGGCGGGAGTTACGAGCAGTACTTC.

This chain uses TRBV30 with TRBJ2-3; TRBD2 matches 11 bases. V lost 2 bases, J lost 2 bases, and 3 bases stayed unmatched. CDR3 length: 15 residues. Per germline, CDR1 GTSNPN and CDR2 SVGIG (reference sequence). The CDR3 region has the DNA TGTGCCTGGAGTCTAGCGGGAGGACCCACAGATACGCAGTATTTT. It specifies CAWSLAGGPTDTQYF.

The CDR3: CASSSPGGLALETQYF. The CDR3 bases are TGTGCCAGCAGCTCCCCCGGGGGGCTAGCGCTGGAGACCCAGTACTTC. This sequence joins TRBV7-9 and TRBJ2-5, with a possible D match to TRBD2 (7 bases). Germline V gene sequence: CDR1 SEHNR, CDR2 FQNEAQ (reference sequence). V lost 4 bases to trimming and J lost 5 bases, with 20 bases between them. The CDR3 covers 16 residues.

For the CDR3, the DNA is TGTGCCAGCAGCTCTGGGGGGGCGCGGTCTAATGAAAAACTGTTTTTT. This gives the protein CASSSGGARSNEKLFF. The genes are TRBV5-5 and TRBJ1-4, with D maybe TRBD1 (6 bases). Trimming stripped 3 bases from V and 3 bases from J, with 15 bases between. CDR1 is SGHKS and CDR2 is YYEKEE in the germline V gene (reference sequence). There are 16 residues in the CDR3.

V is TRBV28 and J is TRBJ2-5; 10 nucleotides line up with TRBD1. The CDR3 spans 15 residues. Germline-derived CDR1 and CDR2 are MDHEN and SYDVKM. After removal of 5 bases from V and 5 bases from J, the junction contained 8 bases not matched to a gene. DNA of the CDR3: TGTGCCAGCAGTGACCTGACAGGGGGCCGGGAGACCCAGTACTTC. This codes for CASSDLTGGRETQYF.